This T cell receptor beta chain was retrieved from a study of T cells in Graves' hyperthyroidism and ophthalmopathy. Trimming shortened V by 3 bases and J by 3 bases, and 9 bases separated the two germline ends. The CDR3 is 14 residues long. The V gene's germline CDR1 is SGHTA and CDR2 FQGNSA. The TCR beta CDR3 regions underwent amplification using RNA transcripts as the source. First-round RT-PCR of the TCR CDR3 relied on the HTBI primer set. TCRdb independently ran MiXCR on the multiplex PCR reads; one entry per CDR3 protein. The sample contains over 700,000 distinct CDR3 sequences, more than 30% of which appear only once.

The chain uses TRBV7-2 and TRBJ1-5; D call uncertain. The sequenced sample was blood. This sequence was found in a young man with Graves' hyperthyroidism. The CDR3 protein is CASSLRLDNQPQHF. The CDR3 coding sequence is TGTGCCAGCAGCTTGCGGCTGGACAATCAGCCCCAGCATTTT.